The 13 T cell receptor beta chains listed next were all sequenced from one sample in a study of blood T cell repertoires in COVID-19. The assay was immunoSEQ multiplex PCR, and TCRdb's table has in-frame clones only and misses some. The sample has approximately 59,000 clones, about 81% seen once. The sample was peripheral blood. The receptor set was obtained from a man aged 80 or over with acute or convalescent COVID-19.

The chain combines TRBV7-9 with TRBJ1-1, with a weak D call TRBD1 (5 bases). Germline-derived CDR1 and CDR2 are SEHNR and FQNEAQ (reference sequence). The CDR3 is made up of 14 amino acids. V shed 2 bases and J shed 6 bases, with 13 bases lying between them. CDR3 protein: CASSLLQVLPEAFF. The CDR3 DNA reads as TGTGCCAGCAGCTTACTACAGGTTCTGCCTGAAGCTTTCTTT.

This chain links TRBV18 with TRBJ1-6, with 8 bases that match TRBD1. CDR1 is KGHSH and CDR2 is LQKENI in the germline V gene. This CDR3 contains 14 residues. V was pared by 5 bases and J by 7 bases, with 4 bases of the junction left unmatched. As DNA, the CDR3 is TGTGCCAGCTCAAAGACAGGGGAGAATTCACCCCTCCACTTT. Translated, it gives CASSKTGENSPLHF.

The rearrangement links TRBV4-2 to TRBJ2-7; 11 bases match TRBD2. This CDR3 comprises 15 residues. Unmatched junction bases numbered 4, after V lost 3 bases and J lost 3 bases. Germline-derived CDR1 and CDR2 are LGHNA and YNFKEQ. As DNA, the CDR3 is TGTGCCAGCAGCCAGGCCGGGACTAGCGGCTACGAGCAGTACTTC. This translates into CASSQAGTSGYEQYF.

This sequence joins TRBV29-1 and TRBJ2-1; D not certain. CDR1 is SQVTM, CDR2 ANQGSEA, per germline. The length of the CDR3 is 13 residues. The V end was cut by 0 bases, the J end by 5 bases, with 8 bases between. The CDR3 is CSVEDWQDNEQFF. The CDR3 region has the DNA TGCAGCGTTGAAGATTGGCAGGACAATGAGCAGTTCTTC.

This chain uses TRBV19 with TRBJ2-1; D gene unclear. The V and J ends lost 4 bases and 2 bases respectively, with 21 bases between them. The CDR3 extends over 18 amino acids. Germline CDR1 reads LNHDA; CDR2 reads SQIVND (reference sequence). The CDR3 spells CASSTLSLRGRAYNEQFF. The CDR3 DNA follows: TGTGCCAGTAGTACACTTAGCTTGAGAGGCCGAGCCTACAATGAGCAGTTCTTC.

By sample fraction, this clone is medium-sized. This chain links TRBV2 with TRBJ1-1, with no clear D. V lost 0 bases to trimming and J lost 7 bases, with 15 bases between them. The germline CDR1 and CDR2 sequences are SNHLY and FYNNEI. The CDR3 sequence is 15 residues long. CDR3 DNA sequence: TGTGCCAGCAGTGAAGCGCGGGTCCCTTCGGGTGAAGCTTTCTTT. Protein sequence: CASSEARVPSGEAFF. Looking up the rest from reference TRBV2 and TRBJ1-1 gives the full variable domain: EPEVTQTPSHQVTQMGQEVILRCVPISNHLYFYWYRQILGQKVEFLVSFYNNEISEKSEIFDDQFSVERPDGSNFTLKIRSTKLEDSAMYFCASSEARVPSGEAFFGQGTRLTVV.

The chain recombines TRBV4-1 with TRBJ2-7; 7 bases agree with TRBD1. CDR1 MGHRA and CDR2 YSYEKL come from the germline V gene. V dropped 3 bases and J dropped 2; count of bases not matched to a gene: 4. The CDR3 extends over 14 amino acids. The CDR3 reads CASSQTGTAYEQYF. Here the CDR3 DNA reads TGCGCCAGCAGCCAGACCGGGACAGCCTACGAGCAGTACTTC.

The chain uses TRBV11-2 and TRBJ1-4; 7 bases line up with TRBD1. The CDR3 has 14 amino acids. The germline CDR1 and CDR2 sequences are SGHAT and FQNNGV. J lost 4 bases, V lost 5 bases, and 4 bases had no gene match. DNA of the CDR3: TGTGCCAGCAGCCGGACAGGAAATAATGAAAAACTGTTTTTT. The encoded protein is CASSRTGNNEKLFF.

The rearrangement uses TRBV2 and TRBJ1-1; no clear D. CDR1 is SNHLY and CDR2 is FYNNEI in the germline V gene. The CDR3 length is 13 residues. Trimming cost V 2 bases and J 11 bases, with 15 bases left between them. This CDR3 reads CASSERSQTSAFF. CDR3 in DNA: TGTGCCAGCAGTGAACGGTCGCAAACGTCGGCTTTCTTT.

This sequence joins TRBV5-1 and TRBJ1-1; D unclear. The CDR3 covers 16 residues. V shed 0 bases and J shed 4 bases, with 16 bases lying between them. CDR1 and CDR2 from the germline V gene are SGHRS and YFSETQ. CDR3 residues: CASSLVGPISGTEAFF. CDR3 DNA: TGCGCCAGCAGCTTGGTAGGACCCATCAGCGGCACTGAAGCTTTCTTT.

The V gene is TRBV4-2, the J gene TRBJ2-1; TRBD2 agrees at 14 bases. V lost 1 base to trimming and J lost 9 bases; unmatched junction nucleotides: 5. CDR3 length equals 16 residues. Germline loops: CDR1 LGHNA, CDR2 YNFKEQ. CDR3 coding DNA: TGTGCCAGCAGCCAAGGGACTAGCGGGAGGATAGGTGAGCAGTTCTTC. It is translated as CASSQGTSGRIGEQFF.

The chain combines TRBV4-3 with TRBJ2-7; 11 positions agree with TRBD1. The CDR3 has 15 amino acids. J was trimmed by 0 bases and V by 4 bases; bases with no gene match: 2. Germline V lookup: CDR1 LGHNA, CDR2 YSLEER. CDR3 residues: CASSLGTGGSYEQYF. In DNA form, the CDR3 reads TGCGCCAGCAGCCTAGGGACAGGGGGCTCCTACGAGCAGTACTTC.

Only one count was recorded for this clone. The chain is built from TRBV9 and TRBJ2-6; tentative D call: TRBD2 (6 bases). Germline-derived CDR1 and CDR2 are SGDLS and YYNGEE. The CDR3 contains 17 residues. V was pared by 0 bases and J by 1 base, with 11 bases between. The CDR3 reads CASSVGAGWSGANVLTF. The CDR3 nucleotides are TGTGCCAGCAGCGTAGGGGCGGGGTGGTCTGGGGCCAACGTCCTGACTTTC. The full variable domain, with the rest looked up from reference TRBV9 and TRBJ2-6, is DSGVTQTPKHLITATGQRVTLRCSPRSGDLSVYWYQQSLDQGLQFLIQYYNGEERAKGNILERFSAQQFPDLHSELNLSSLELGDSALYFCASSVGAGWSGANVLTFGAGSRLTVL.